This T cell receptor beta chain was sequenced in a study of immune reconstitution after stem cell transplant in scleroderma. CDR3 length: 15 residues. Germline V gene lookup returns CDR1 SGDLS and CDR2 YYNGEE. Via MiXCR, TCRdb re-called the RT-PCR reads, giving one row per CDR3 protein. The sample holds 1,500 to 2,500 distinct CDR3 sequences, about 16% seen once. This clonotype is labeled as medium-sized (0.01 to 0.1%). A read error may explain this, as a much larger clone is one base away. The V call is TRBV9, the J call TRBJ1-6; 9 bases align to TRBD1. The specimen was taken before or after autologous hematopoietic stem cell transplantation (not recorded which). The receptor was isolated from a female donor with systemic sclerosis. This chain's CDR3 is CASSLGQGFDSPFHF. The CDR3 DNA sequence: TGTGCCAGCAGCCTCGGACAGGGGTTTGATTCACCCTTCCACTTT.